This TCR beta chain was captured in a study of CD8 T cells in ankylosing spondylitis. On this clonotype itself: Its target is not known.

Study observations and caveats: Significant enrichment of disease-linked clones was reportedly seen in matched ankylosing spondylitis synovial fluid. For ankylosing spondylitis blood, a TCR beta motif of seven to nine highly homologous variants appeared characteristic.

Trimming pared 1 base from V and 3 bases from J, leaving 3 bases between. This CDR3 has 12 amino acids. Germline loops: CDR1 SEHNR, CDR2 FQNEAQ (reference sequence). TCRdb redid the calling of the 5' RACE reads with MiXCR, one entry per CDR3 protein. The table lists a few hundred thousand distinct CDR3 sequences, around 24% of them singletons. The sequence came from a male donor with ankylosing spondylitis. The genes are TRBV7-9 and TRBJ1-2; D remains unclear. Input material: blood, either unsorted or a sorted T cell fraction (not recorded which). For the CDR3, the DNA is TGTGCCAGCAGCTTAGTGGACTATGGCTACACCTTC. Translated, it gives CASSLVDYGYTF.